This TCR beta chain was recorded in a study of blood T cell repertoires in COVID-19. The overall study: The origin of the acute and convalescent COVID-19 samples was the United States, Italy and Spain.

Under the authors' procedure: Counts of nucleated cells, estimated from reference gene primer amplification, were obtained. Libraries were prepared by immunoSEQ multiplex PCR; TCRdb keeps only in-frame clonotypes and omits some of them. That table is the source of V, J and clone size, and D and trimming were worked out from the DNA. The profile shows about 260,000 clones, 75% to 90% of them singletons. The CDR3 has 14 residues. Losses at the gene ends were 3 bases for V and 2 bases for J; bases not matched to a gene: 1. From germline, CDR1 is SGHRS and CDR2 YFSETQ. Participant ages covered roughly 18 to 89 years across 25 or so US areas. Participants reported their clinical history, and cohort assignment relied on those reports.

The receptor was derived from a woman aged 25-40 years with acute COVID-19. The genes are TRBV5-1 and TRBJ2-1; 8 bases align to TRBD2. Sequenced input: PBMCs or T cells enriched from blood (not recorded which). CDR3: CASSWTSPYNEQFF. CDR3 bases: TGCGCCAGCAGCTGGACTAGCCCCTACAATGAGCAGTTCTTC.